Following are 7 T cell receptor beta chains from one sample sequenced in a study of early T cells in non-severe SARS-CoV-2 infection. TCRdb passed the 5' RACE reads through MiXCR, listing each CDR3 protein once. The table lists 63,000 or so distinct CDR3 sequences, about an eighth of them singletons. This material consisted of whole blood, taken at baseline. These receptor sequences come from an adult who was a healthcare worker with PCR-confirmed SARS-CoV-2 infection or an uninfected control (not recorded which).

This clonotype was seen many times. V gene TRBV5-1 combines with J gene TRBJ2-5; tentative D call: TRBD1 (5 bases). The germline gives CDR1 SGHRS, CDR2 YFSETQ. Trimming removed 2 bases at V and 3 bases at J, with 17 bases between. The CDR3 covers 16 residues. Here the CDR3 DNA reads TGCGCCAGCAGCTTTATCGTCCAGGGCCGTGAAGAGACCCAGTACTTC. Encoded protein: CASSFIVQGREETQYF.

This clonotype appeared a few times. The chain recombines TRBV2 with TRBJ2-3; D may be TRBD2 (5 bases). Germline CDR1 and CDR2: SNHLY and FYNNEI. V lost 7 bases to trimming and J lost 1 base, with 15 bases between them. The length of the CDR3 is 15 residues. CDR3 DNA sequence: TGTGCCAGCACCCCGAGGGCGGCAGGCACAGATACGCAGTATTTT. Amino acids: CASTPRAAGTDTQYF.

This chain links TRBV6-6 with TRBJ1-2; no definite D call. The CDR3 covers 14 residues. The germline V and J ends were trimmed by 0 bases and 2 bases, with 7 bases remaining between them. CDR1 and CDR2 (germline): MNHNY, SVGAGI (reference sequence). CDR3 bases: TGTGCCAGCAGTTACTCCCCGGTCAACTATGGCTACACCTTC. Its translation is CASSYSPVNYGYTF.

This clonotype was picked up many times. J is TRBJ2-3 and V is TRBV6-5; D is unclear. The V gene's germline CDR1 is MNHEY and CDR2 SVGAGI. The CDR3 extends over 14 amino acids. Trimming left V 2 bases short and J 2 bases short, with 8 bases between. The CDR3 region is CASSYLLPTDTQYF. In DNA form, the CDR3 reads TGTGCCAGCAGTTACCTCCTCCCCACAGATACGCAGTATTTT.

This clonotype was detected only a few times. The J gene is TRBJ1-5, the V gene TRBV16; D ambiguous. Germline V lookup: CDR1 KGHSY, CDR2 FQNENV. V was pared by 5 bases and J by 6 bases, with 14 bases between. The CDR3 has 14 amino acids. The CDR3 DNA reads as TGTGCCAGCAGCGAGTCTTCTACGAGTCAGCCCCAGCATTTT. As protein: CASSESSTSQPQHF.

The V call is TRBV7-7, the J call TRBJ2-5, with a weak D call TRBD1 (6 bases). Trimming took 5 bases from V and 1 from J, leaving 8 bases between them. Germline-derived CDR1 and CDR2 are SSHAT and FNYEAQ (reference sequence). CDR3 length: 13 residues. The CDR3 sequence: CASSRDTQETQYF. CDR3 in DNA: TGTGCCAGCAGCCGGGACACCCAAGAGACCCAGTACTTC.

The table lists this clonotype with a few counts. This chain joins TRBV7-2 and TRBJ1-3; a weak D match, TRBD1 (6 bases). CDR1 and CDR2 from the germline V gene are SGHTA and FQGNSA. This CDR3 spans 15 amino acids. V lost 1 base and J lost 4, with 11 bases in between. CDR3 DNA sequence: TGTGCCAGCAGCTTAGTGACAGGAGCAGGAAACACCATATATTTT. This gives the protein CASSLVTGAGNTIYF.